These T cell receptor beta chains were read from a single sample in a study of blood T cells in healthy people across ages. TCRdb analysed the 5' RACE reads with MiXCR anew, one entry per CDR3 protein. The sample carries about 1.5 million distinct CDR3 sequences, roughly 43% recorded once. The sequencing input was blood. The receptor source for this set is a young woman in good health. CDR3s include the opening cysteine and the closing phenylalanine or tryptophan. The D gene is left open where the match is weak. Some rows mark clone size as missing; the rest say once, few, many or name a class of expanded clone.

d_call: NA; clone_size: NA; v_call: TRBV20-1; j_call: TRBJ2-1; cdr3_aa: CSSYPHGGGRSYNEQFF; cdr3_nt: TGCAGCTCCTACCCCCACGGCGGAGGCCGCTCCTACAATGAGCAGTTCTTC
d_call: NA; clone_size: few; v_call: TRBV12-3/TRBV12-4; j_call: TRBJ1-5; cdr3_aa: CASRTSGPQHF; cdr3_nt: TGTGCCAGCAGAACCAGTGGGCCCCAGCATTTT
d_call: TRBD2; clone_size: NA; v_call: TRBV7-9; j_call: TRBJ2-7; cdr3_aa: CASSLSSGAHEQYF; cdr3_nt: TGTGCCAGCAGCTTATCTAGCGGAGCCCACGAGCAGTACTTC
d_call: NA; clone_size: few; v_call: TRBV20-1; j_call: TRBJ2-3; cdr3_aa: CSARVFRAGTDTQYF; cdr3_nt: TGCAGTGCTAGAGTCTTCAGGGCGGGCACAGATACGCAGTATTTT
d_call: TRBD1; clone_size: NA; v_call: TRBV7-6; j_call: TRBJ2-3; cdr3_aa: CASSLRRDRITDTQYF; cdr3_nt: TGTGCCAGCAGCCTCCGCCGGGACAGGATCACAGATACGCAGTATTTT
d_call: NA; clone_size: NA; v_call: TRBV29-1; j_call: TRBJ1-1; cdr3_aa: CSVAILVNTEAFF; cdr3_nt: TGCAGCGTTGCCATACTGGTGAACACTGAAGCTTTCTTT
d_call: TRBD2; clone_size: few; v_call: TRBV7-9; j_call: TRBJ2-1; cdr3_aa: CASSLLRTSAYNEQFF; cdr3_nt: TGTGCCAGCAGCCTATTGAGGACTAGCGCATACAATGAGCAGTTCTTC
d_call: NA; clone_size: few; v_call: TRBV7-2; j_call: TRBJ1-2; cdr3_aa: CASSPYREDYGYTF; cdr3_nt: TGTGCCAGCAGCCCCTACAGGGAGGACTATGGCTACACCTTC
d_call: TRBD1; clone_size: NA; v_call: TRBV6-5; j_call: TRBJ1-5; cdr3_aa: CASSYSSTGASNQPQHF; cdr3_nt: TGTGCCAGCAGTTACTCGTCAACAGGGGCGAGCAATCAGCCCCAGCATTTT
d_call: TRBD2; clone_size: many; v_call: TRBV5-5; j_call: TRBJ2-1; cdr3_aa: CASSLGGSGDNEQFF; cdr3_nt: TGTGCCAGCAGCTTAGGCGGGAGTGGAGACAATGAGCAGTTCTTC
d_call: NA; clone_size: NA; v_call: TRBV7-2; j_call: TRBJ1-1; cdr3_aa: CASSFDRGNPEAFF; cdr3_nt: TGTGCCAGCAGCTTTGATCGGGGGAACCCTGAAGCTTTCTTT
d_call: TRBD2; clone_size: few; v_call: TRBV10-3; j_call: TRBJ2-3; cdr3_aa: CAISEALTSGVTDTQYF; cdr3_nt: TGTGCCATCAGTGAGGCGCTGACTAGCGGGGTCACAGATACGCAGTATTTT
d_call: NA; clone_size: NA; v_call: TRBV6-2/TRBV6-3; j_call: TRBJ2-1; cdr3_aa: CASRDGQRHEQFF; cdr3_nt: TGTGCCAGCAGGGACGGACAGCGCCATGAGCAGTTCTTC
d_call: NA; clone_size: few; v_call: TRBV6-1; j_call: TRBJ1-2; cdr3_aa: CASSESRGGYTF; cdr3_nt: TGTGCCAGCAGTGAATCCCGGGGCGGCTACACCTTC
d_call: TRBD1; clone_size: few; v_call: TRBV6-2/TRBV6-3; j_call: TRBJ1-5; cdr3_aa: CASSTDRGRVGNQPQHF; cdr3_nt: TGTGCCAGCAGTACGGACAGGGGGCGCGTAGGCAATCAGCCCCAGCATTTT
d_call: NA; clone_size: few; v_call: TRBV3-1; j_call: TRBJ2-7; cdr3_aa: CASSHDPGRGWEQYF; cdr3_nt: TGTGCCAGCAGCCATGACCCGGGACGTGGGTGGGAGCAGTACTTC
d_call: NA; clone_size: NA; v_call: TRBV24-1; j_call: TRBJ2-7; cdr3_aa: CATGPGTAIGSEQYF; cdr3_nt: TGTGCCACAGGCCCCGGGACTGCTATTGGATCTGAGCAGTACTTC
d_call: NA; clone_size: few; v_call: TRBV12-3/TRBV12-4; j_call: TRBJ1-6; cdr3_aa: CASTPLTGGSPLHF; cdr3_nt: TGTGCCAGCACTCCTTTGACAGGTGGTTCACCCCTCCACTTT
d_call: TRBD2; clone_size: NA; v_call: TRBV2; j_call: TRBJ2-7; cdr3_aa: CASSESEATSGNEQYF; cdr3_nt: TGTGCCAGCAGTGAAAGCGAAGCCACTAGCGGCAATGAGCAGTACTTC
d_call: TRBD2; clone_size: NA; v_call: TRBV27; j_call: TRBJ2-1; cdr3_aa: CASSRAGGPAYNEQFF; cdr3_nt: TGTGCCAGCAGTCGAGCGGGAGGGCCCGCATACAATGAGCAGTTCTTC
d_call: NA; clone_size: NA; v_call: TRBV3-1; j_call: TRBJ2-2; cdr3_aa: CASSPRGKLGELFF; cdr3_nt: TGTGCCAGCAGCCCTCGGGGGAAACTGGGGGAGCTGTTTTTT
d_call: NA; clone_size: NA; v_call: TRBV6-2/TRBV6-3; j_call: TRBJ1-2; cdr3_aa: CASSYARQGGYTF; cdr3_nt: TGTGCCAGCAGTTACGCGAGGCAGGGCGGCTACACCTTC
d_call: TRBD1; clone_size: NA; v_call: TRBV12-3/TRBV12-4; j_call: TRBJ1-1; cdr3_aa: CASKIGTGAEAFF; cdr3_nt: TGTGCCAGCAAGATTGGGACAGGGGCAGAAGCTTTCTTT
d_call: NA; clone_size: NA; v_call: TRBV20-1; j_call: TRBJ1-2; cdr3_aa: CSAKGPGDDYGYTF; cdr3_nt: TGCAGTGCTAAAGGTCCGGGAGATGACTATGGCTACACCTTC
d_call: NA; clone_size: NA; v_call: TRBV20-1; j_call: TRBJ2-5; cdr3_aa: CSAVTVNTQETQYF; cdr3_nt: TGCAGTGCTGTTACAGTTAACACCCAAGAGACCCAGTACTTC
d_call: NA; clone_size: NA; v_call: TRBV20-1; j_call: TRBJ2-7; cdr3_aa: CSAPDRSYEQYF; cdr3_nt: TGCAGTGCTCCGGACCGTTCCTACGAGCAGTACTTC
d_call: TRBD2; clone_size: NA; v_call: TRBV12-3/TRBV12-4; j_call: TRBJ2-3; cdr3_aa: CASSLEWGGLAGGNPKSTDTQYF; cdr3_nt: TGTGCCAGCAGTCTAGAGTGGGGGGGACTAGCGGGGGGAAATCCGAAAAGCACAGATACGCAGTATTTT
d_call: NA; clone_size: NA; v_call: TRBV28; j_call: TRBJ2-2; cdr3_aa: CASSHGALTGELFF; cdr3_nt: TGTGCCAGCAGTCACGGGGCCTTGACCGGGGAGCTGTTTTTT
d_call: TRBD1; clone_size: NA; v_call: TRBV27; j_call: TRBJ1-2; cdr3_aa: CASSLPGGLGYTF; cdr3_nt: TGTGCCAGCAGTCTCCCAGGGGGCTTGGGCTACACCTTC
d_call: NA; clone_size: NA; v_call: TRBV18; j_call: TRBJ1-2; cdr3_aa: CASSSGGWGNYGCTF; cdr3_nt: TGTGCCAGCTCATCCGGTGGTTGGGGGAACTATGGCTGCACCTTC
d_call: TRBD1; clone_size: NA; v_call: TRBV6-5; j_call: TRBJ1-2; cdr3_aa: CASSYTETGRYGYTF; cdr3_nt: TGTGCCAGCAGTTACACGGAGACAGGGCGCTATGGCTACACCTTC
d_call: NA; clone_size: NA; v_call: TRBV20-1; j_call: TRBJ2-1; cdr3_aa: CSAVLANRGDYNEQFF; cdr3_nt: TGCAGTGCTGTTCTAGCGAACCGGGGAGACTACAATGAGCAGTTCTTC
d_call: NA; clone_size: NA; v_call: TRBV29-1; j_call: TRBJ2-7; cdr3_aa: CSVELTGPEQYF; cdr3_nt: TGCAGCGTTGAGCTTACAGGGCCCGAGCAGTACTTC
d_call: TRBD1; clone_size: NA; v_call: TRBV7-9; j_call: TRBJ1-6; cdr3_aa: CASSSRDRGYNSPLHF; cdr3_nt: TGTGCCAGCAGCTCCAGGGACAGGGGCTATAATTCACCCCTCCACTTT
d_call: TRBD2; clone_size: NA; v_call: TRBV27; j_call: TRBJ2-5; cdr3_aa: CASSPGTSRQETQYF; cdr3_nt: TGTGCCAGCAGTCCCGGGACTAGCAGGCAAGAGACCCAGTACTTC
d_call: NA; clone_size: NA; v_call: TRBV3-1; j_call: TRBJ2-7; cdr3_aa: CASSQGLPSGEQYF; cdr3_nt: TGTGCCAGCAGCCAAGGACTACCTTCTGGCGAGCAGTACTTC
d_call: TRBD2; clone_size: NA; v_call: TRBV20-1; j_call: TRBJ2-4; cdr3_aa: CSARLAAVGKNIQYF; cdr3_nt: TGCAGTGCTAGGCTAGCGGCAGTGGGCAAAAACATTCAGTACTTC
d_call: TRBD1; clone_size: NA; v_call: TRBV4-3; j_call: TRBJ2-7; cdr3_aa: CASSQVGTDSYEQYF; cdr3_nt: TGCGCCAGCAGCCAAGTCGGGACAGACTCCTACGAGCAGTACTTC
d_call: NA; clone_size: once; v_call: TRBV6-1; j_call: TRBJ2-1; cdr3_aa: CASSEVVGSYNEQFF; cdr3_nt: TGTGCCAGCAGTGAAGTAGTGGGCTCCTACAATGAGCAGTTCTTC
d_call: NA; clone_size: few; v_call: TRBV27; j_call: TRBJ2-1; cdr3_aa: CASSLSRVPYNEQFF; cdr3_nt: TGTGCCAGCAGTTTGTCAAGGGTCCCATACAATGAGCAGTTCTTC
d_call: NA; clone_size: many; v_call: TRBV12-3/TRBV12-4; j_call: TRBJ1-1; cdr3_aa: CASSSDRNTEAFF; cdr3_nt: TGTGCCAGCAGCTCGGACAGGAACACTGAAGCTTTCTTT
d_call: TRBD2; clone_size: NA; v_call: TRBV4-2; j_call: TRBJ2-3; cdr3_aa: CASSPSSGGAADTQYF; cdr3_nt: TGTGCCAGCAGCCCTTCTAGCGGGGGGGCAGCAGATACGCAGTATTTT
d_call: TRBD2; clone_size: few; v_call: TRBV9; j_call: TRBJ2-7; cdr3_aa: CASSVVPSGASEQYF; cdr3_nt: TGTGCCAGCAGCGTAGTTCCTAGCGGGGCCAGCGAGCAGTACTTC
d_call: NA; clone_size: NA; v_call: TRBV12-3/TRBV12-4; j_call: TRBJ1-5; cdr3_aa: CTSSGDKGQPQHF; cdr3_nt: TGTACCAGCAGTGGGGATAAGGGTCAGCCCCAGCATTTT
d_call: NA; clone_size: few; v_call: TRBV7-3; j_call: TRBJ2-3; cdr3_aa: CASSLGQGYTDTQYF; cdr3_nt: TGTGCCAGCAGCTTAGGCCAGGGATACACAGATACGCAGTATTTT
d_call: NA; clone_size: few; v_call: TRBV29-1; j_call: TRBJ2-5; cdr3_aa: CSVDTGQETQYF; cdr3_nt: TGCAGCGTTGATACAGGGCAGGAGACCCAGTACTTC
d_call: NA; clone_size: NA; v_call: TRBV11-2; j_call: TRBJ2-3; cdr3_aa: CASSTGDGGTDTQYF; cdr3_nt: TGTGCCAGCAGCACCGGGGACGGGGGCACAGATACGCAGTATTTT
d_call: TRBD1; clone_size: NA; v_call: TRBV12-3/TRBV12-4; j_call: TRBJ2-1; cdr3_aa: CASKGTLTGQTYNEQFF; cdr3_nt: TGTGCCAGCAAGGGGACACTGACAGGGCAAACCTACAATGAGCAGTTCTTC
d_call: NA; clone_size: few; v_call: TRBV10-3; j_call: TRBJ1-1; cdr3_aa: CAISAPENTEAFF; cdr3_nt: TGTGCCATCAGTGCCCCAGAGAACACTGAAGCTTTCTTT
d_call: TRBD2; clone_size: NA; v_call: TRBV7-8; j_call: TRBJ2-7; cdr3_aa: CASSQPAGFDEQYF; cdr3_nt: TGTGCCAGCAGCCAACCAGCGGGGTTCGACGAGCAGTACTTC
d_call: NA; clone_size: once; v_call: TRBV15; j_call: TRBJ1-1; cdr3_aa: CATSSGGLGIMNTEAFF; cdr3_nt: TGTGCCACCAGCAGCGGAGGGTTAGGGATTATGAACACTGAAGCTTTCTTT
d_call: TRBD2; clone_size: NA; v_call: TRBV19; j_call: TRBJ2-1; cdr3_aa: CASSTTSGGHAYNEQFF; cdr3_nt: TGTGCCAGTAGTACAACTAGCGGGGGGCACGCCTACAATGAGCAGTTCTTC
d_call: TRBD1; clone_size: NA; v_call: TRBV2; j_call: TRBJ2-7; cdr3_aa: CASSARGHSYEQYF; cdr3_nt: TGTGCCAGCAGTGCCAGGGGGCACTCCTACGAGCAGTACTTC